This is a list of T cell receptor beta chains from one sample in a study of blood T cells in healthy people across ages. TCRdb re-analysed the 5' RACE reads in MiXCR, keeping a single row per CDR3 protein. The sample lists 850,000 or so distinct CDR3 sequences, 25% to 30% occurring once. What was sequenced was blood. The receptors were gathered from a woman at least 80 years old in good health. Each CDR3 is given with its conserved first and last residue. The D gene is left open where the match is weak. Clone size is given for some rows only: seen once, a few or many times, or a class if the clone is expanded.

v_gene	j_gene	abundance	d_gene	CDR3aa	CDR3nt
TRBV5-1	TRBJ2-2	.	TRBD1	CASSLETGKRTGELFF	TGCGCCAGCAGCTTGGAGACAGGGAAACGCACCGGGGAGCTGTTTTTT
TRBV6-5	TRBJ2-7	once	TRBD1	CASSYTGTGGGFYEQYF	TGTGCCAGCAGTTACACAGGGACAGGGGGCGGTTTCTACGAGCAGTACTTC
TRBV4-3	TRBJ1-2	many	.	CASSQDTSTIYGYTF	TGCGCCAGCAGCCAAGATACGTCGACGATCTATGGCTACACCTTC
TRBV7-2	TRBJ1-1	.	.	CASSLVLARQGEACF	TGTGCCAGCAGCTTAGTTTTGGCCAGGCAAGGCGAAGCTTGCTTT
TRBV20-1	TRBJ2-7	many	TRBD1	CSARQGPYEQYF	TGCAGTGCACGACAGGGTCCCTACGAGCAGTACTTC
TRBV5-1	TRBJ1-3	.	.	CASSLFPADTIYF	TGCGCCAGCAGCTTGTTCCCGGCTGACACCATATATTTT
TRBV20-1	TRBJ2-1	many	.	CSAKIRGGLLYNEQFF	TGCAGTGCTAAAATCCGCGGGGGCCTCCTTTACAATGAGCAGTTCTTC
TRBV5-1	TRBJ1-2	many	TRBD1	CASSFTGDYGYTF	TGCGCCAGCAGCTTTACAGGGGACTATGGCTACACCTTC
TRBV10-3	TRBJ1-5	many	.	CAISEDTGNQPQHF	TGTGCCATCAGTGAAGACACTGGGAATCAGCCCCAGCATTTT
TRBV29-1	TRBJ2-3	.	.	CSAGDTQYF	TGCAGCGCGGGGGATACGCAGTATTTT
TRBV20-1	TRBJ1-2	few	.	CSARDVGAGNNYGYTF	TGCAGTGCTAGAGACGTAGGGGCAGGGAATAACTATGGCTACACCTTC
TRBV20-1	TRBJ1-2	many	.	CSARRTDYGYTF	TGCAGTGCTAGACGGACGGACTATGGCTACACCTTC
TRBV4-3	TRBJ2-1	.	TRBD2	CASSPSLVAGLNNEQFF	TGCGCCAGCAGCCCCTCCCTGGTAGCGGGGCTAAACAATGAGCAGTTCTTC
TRBV5-1	TRBJ2-1	many	.	CASSFLLAGNNEQFF	TGCGCCAGCAGCTTTCTTTTAGCAGGGAACAATGAGCAGTTCTTC
TRBV20-1	TRBJ1-6	few	.	CSAKTGSANSPLHF	TGCAGTGCTAAGACAGGTTCTGCTAATTCACCCCTCCACTTT
TRBV20-1	TRBJ1-2	few	.	CSARYPPGANYGYTF	TGCAGTGCTAGATACCCACCAGGAGCTAACTATGGCTACACCTTC
TRBV10-3	TRBJ2-1	many	TRBD2	CAIRELAGGPEGSYNEQFF	TGTGCCATCAGGGAACTAGCGGGGGGGCCGGAGGGCTCCTACAATGAGCAGTTCTTC
TRBV7-9	TRBJ2-7	few	.	CASSLSLGTYEQYF	TGTGCCAGCAGCTTATCACTGGGAACCTACGAGCAGTACTTC
TRBV5-1	TRBJ2-1	many	.	CASSRVGGPNNEQFF	TGCGCCAGCAGCAGGGTGGGGGGGCCAAACAATGAGCAGTTCTTC
TRBV12-3/TRBV12-4	TRBJ1-2	few	TRBD1	CASRPGQGAWDYGYTF	TGTGCCAGCAGGCCGGGACAGGGGGCGTGGGACTATGGCTACACCTTC
TRBV7-9	TRBJ1-1	many	.	CASSLDLSKEAFF	TGTGCCAGCAGCTTGGACCTATCCAAGGAGGCTTTCTTT
TRBV7-9	TRBJ2-1	many	.	CASSRDWNEQFF	TGTGCCAGCAGCAGAGATTGGAATGAGCAGTTCTTC
TRBV29-1	TRBJ2-3	.	TRBD1	CSVGTGVSPTDTQYF	TGCAGCGTCGGGACAGGGGTCAGTCCCACAGATACGCAGTATTTT
TRBV6-2/TRBV6-3	TRBJ1-5	few	.	CASSLTGPINQPQHF	TGTGCCAGCAGCCTAACAGGGCCAATCAATCAGCCCCAGCATTTT
TRBV4-1	TRBJ2-3	many	TRBD2	CASSPGLAGVLVPDTQYF	TGCGCCAGCAGTCCGGGACTAGCGGGAGTTCTCGTTCCAGATACGCAGTATTTT
TRBV12-3/TRBV12-4	TRBJ1-5	many	.	CASSPRPISNQPQHF	TGTGCCAGCAGCCCACGGCCTATAAGCAATCAGCCCCAGCATTTT
TRBV7-8	TRBJ2-7	many	TRBD1	CASSLKGQGAYEQYF	TGTGCCAGCAGCTTAAAGGGACAGGGCGCCTACGAGCAGTACTTC
TRBV7-2	TRBJ1-2	.	.	CASSLHRAYTF	TGTGCCAGCAGCCTACACAGGGCCTACACCTTC
TRBV5-1	TRBJ1-1	once	.	CASSSGPANTEAFF	TGCGCCAGCAGCTCGGGGCCTGCGAACACTGAAGCTTTCTTT
TRBV20-1	TRBJ1-1	.	.	CSARDSGAPGTEAFF	TGCAGTGCTAGAGATAGCGGGGCGCCGGGAACTGAAGCTTTCTTT
TRBV12-5	TRBJ2-7	.	.	CASGLRLGSYNEQYF	TGTGCTAGTGGTTTGAGGTTGGGGTCCTACAATGAGCAGTACTTC
TRBV29-1	TRBJ2-5	many	TRBD1	CSVERTGRSQETQYF	TGCAGCGTTGAACGGACAGGGCGTAGCCAAGAGACCCAGTACTTC
TRBV1	TRBJ2-3	few	.	CTTSSGTDTQYF	TGCACCACCTCTTCGGGCACAGATACGCAGTATTTT
TRBV3-1	TRBJ2-1	many	.	CASSHSGRGPHNEQFF	TGTGCCAGCAGCCACTCCGGGCGGGGGCCCCACAATGAGCAGTTCTTC
TRBV7-2	TRBJ2-7	many	.	CASSSKEGFSSYEQYF	TGTGCCAGCAGCTCCAAAGAGGGTTTCAGCTCCTACGAGCAGTACTTC
TRBV3-1	TRBJ1-1	many	TRBD1	CASSAGQGGTEAFF	TGTGCCAGCAGCGCGGGACAGGGGGGCACTGAAGCTTTCTTT
TRBV2	TRBJ1-2	.	TRBD1	CASREPTGGAGRGYTF	TGTGCCAGCAGGGAACCGACAGGGGGCGCGGGAAGGGGCTACACCTTC
TRBV7-9	TRBJ2-7	.	TRBD1	CASSQGRGQHYEQYF	TGTGCCAGCAGCCAAGGCCGGGGACAGCATTACGAGCAGTACTTC
TRBV12-3/TRBV12-4	TRBJ1-2	few	TRBD1	CASRRQGARVYGYTF	TGTGCCAGCAGGAGACAGGGGGCAAGGGTCTATGGCTACACCTTC
TRBV4-2	TRBJ2-3	many	.	CASSDLADTQYF	TGTGCCAGCAGTGACCTGGCAGATACGCAGTATTTT
TRBV7-9	TRBJ2-5	few	.	CASSLNSGPWETQYF	TGTGCCAGCAGCTTAAATTCAGGTCCTTGGGAGACCCAGTACTTC
TRBV18	TRBJ1-1	.	.	CASSVGTKLTEAFF	TGTGCCAGCTCAGTTGGGACGAAGTTAACTGAAGCTTTCTTT
TRBV6-2/TRBV6-3	TRBJ2-7	many	.	CASKYRDQFSYEQYF	TGTGCCAGCAAGTACCGGGATCAATTCTCCTACGAGCAGTACTTC